What follows are 12 T cell receptor beta chains derived from one specimen sequenced in a study of OX40 agonist ivuxolimab in advanced cancers. Generated by immunoSEQ multiplex PCR, the TCRdb table keeps only in-frame clones and is missing some. The data show approximately 86,000 clones, approximately 86% seen once. Sample: CD4+ or CD8+ T cells sorted from blood, taken in a trial of the OX40 agonist ivuxolimab. These receptors were collected from an adult with an advanced solid tumor such as melanoma, head and neck, liver or kidney cancer.

The CDR3: CASSLGYQETQYF. The DNA for the CDR3 is TGTGCCAGCAGCTTAGGTTACCAAGAGACCCAGTACTTC. This chain connects TRBV5-4 to TRBJ2-5, with D unresolved. The CDR3 spans 13 residues. V lost 2 bases to trimming and J lost 0 bases, with 5 bases between them. Germline V gene sequence: CDR1 SGHNT, CDR2 YYREEE (reference sequence).

This sequence joins TRBV7-9 and TRBJ2-1; a possible D gene is TRBD1 (6 bases). V lost 1 base and J lost 2, with 15 bases in between. The germline CDR1 and CDR2 sequences are SEHNR and FQNEAQ (reference sequence). CDR3 length equals 17 residues. This CDR3 is CASSLEWQGTTYNEQFF. The CDR3 DNA follows: TGTGCCAGCAGCTTAGAATGGCAGGGGACGACCTACAATGAGCAGTTCTTC.

The J gene is TRBJ2-3, the V gene TRBV6-1; 8 bases are a match to TRBD1. The germline V gene encodes CDR1 MNHNS and CDR2 SASEGT. J lost 4 bases, V lost 4 bases, and 10 bases had no gene match. The CDR3 runs 16 residues. As DNA, the CDR3 is TGTGCCAGCAGTGGCGGGCGGACAGGGTTGGCAGATACGCAGTATTTT. It encodes CASSGGRTGLADTQYF.

The CDR3 DNA is TGCGCCAGCAGCTATAGCGGGGGGAACTCCTACGAGCAGTACTTC. It encodes CASSYSGGNSYEQYF. V is TRBV5-1 and J is TRBJ2-7, with 10 bases fitting TRBD2. The CDR3 loop spans 15 amino acids. In germline, CDR1 is SGHRS, CDR2 YFSETQ. The trim removed 3 bases at V and 0 bases at J, leaving 3 bases unmatched.

J is TRBJ2-1 and V is TRBV5-4; the match to TRBD2 covers 9 bases. This CDR3 is built from 15 residues. CDR1 and CDR2 (germline): SGHNT, YYREEE (reference sequence). V trimming: 6 bases; J trimming: 3 bases; junction bases outside the gene matches: 7. This chain's CDR3 is CASKRDSGSYNEQFF. CDR3 DNA sequence: TGTGCCAGCAAACGGGATAGCGGGAGCTACAATGAGCAGTTCTTC.

V usage is TRBV19 and J usage is TRBJ1-3, with D perhaps TRBD1 (5 bases). The CDR3 sequence is 13 residues long. Germline assignment: CDR1 LNHDA and CDR2 SQIVND (reference sequence). Trimming stripped 4 bases from V and 2 bases from J, with 6 bases between. The CDR3, as DNA: TGTGCCAGTAGTACGGACACTGGAAACACCATATATTTT. Protein product: CASSTDTGNTIYF. The whole variable domain, remainder taken from reference TRBV19 and TRBJ1-3, is DGGITQSPKYLFRKEGQNVTLSCEQNLNHDAMYWYRQDPGQGLRLIYYSQIVNDFQKGDIAEGYSVSREKKESFPLTVTSAQKNPTAFYLCASSTDTGNTIYFGEGSWLTVV.

V and J are TRBV5-1 and TRBJ2-5; the match to TRBD1 covers 12 bases. Germline loops: CDR1 SGHRS, CDR2 YFSETQ. This CDR3 has 15 amino acids. V trimming: 4 bases; J trimming: 5 bases; junction bases outside the gene matches: 6. The DNA of the CDR3 is TGCGCCAGCAGCCCGGGACAGGGGGCGAGTGAGACCCAGTACTTC. Encoded protein: CASSPGQGASETQYF.

V usage is TRBV9 and J usage is TRBJ2-4; 8 bases map to TRBD1. Germline values: CDR1 SGDLS, CDR2 YYNGEE. The CDR3 is 14 amino acids. The V and J ends lost 4 bases and 6 bases, in that order; junction bases with no gene match: 6. The CDR3 DNA reads as TGTGCCAGCAGCCCTCGGACAGGGTCAAACATTCAGTACTTC. Translating gives CASSPRTGSNIQYF.

A word on this clone: At the DNA level, this CDR3 is encoded by other sequences in the same sample as well. The chain combines TRBV30 with TRBJ1-3; no reliable D call. This CDR3 contains 14 residues. Germline V gene lookup returns CDR1 GTSNPN and CDR2 SVGIG (reference sequence). Deletions cut 0 bases from V and 1 base from J, with 7 bases between. CDR3 DNA sequence: TGTGCCTGGAGTGTTGGAGGGTCTGGAAACACCATATATTTT. It codes for CAWSVGGSGNTIYF.

The chain combines TRBV5-6 with TRBJ1-3, with 9 nucleotides matching TRBD1. The V gene's germline CDR1 is SGHDT and CDR2 YYEEEE. The CDR3 loop spans 17 amino acids. The V gene end was trimmed by 3 bases and the J gene end by 2 bases; junction bases not matched to a gene: 9. The CDR3 DNA sequence: TGTGCCAGCAGCTCCCTACAGGGGGCTGTTGCTGGAAACACCATATATTTT. Translating gives CASSSLQGAVAGNTIYF.

The chain couples TRBV6-1 to TRBJ1-1; maybe TRBD1 (5 bases). Germline CDR1 MNHNS, CDR2 SASEGT. The CDR3 sequence is 15 residues long. V lost 6 bases and J lost 2, with 16 bases in between. CDR3 sequence: CASRRGGGSNTEAFF. CDR3 coding DNA: TGTGCCAGCAGACGGGGCGGGGGGAGTAACACTGAAGCTTTCTTT.

This chain links TRBV30 with TRBJ2-7; 11 bases are a match to TRBD2. CDR1 and CDR2 (germline): GTSNPN, SVGIG (reference sequence). V was clipped by 2 bases and J by 4 bases; unmatched bases: 4. The CDR3 loop spans 14 amino acids. The CDR3 here is CAWSTGLAGYEQYF. As DNA, the CDR3 is TGTGCCTGGAGTACCGGACTAGCGGGTTACGAGCAGTACTTC.